The 10 T cell receptor beta chains below all came from one sample that was sequenced in a study of spatial heterogeneity in lung cancer. Points from the study as a whole: Counts of expanded alpha and beta TCRs within tumors tracked the tumor nonsynonymous mutation count.

These receptors have no identified antigens. Time point here: sample taken at primary tumor resection. TCRdb independently ran MiXCR on the 5' RACE reads; one entry per CDR3 protein. The sample contains some 97,000 distinct CDR3 sequences, 4.4% of which appear only once. Here the sequenced sample was lung tumor tissue, taken at surgery. The receptors stem from a male donor with early-stage non-small cell lung cancer.

The table lists this clonotype with many counts. The gene calls are TRBV15 and TRBJ2-3, with D perhaps matching TRBD2 (5 bases). This CDR3 is 14 amino acids long. The germline V and J ends were trimmed by 8 bases and 1 base, with 13 bases remaining between them. CDR1 LNHNV and CDR2 YYDKDF come from the germline V gene (reference sequence). CDR3 loop: CATCEGGGTDTQYF. The CDR3 DNA sequence: TGTGCCACCTGCGAGGGCGGCGGCACAGATACGCAGTATTTT.

This clonotype appeared many times. This chain links TRBV2 with TRBJ1-1; possible D gene TRBD1, 6 bases. This CDR3 is 13 amino acids long. The V gene's germline CDR1 is SNHLY and CDR2 FYNNEI. V gave up 7 bases and J gave up 6 bases, with 15 bases separating them. The CDR3 DNA follows: TGTGCCAGCAAAGAACAGGGCGGCTCTGAAGCTTTCTTT. Translating gives CASKEQGGSEAFF. The entire variable domain, with the rest obtained from reference TRBV2 and TRBJ1-1, is as follows: EPEVTQTPSHQVTQMGQEVILRCVPISNHLYFYWYRQILGQKVEFLVSFYNNEISEKSEIFDDQFSVERPDGSNFTLKIRSTKLEDSAMYFCASKEQGGSEAFFGQGTRLTVV.

This clonotype was seen many times. This chain joins TRBV10-2 and TRBJ1-1; D may be TRBD1 (5 bases). Germline V lookup: CDR1 WSHSY, CDR2 SAAADI. V gave up 5 bases and J gave up 4 bases, with 14 bases separating them. The CDR3 sequence is 14 residues long. The CDR3 here is CASSLLQGSTEAFF. Written as DNA, the CDR3 is TGCGCCAGCAGTTTATTGCAGGGATCCACTGAAGCTTTCTTT.

V is TRBV5-1 and J is TRBJ1-6; D not resolved. CDR3 length equals 14 residues. In germline, CDR1 is SGHRS, CDR2 YFSETQ. The V and J ends lost 2 bases and 8 bases respectively, with 11 bases between them. The chain's CDR3 is CASSFKGDDSPLHF. CDR3 nucleotides: TGCGCCAGCAGCTTCAAGGGAGACGATTCACCCCTCCACTTT.

As regards this clonotype: A much larger clonotype is one base distant, so this may be a read error. V and J are TRBV23-1 and TRBJ2-2; TRBD2 matches at 10 bases. TRBV23-1 is assigned to the ORF class and has an uncertain function. CDR3 length: 15 residues. The CDR3 region is CASSLGLAHTGELVF. CDR3 sequence (DNA): TGCGCCAGCAGCCTGGGACTAGCGCACACCGGGGAGCTGGTTTTT.

This clonotype was detected many times. CDR3: CASSPTTRPTEAKNIQYF. CDR3 DNA sequence: TGTGCCAGCAGTCCTACGACAAGACCTACTGAGGCCAAAAACATTCAGTACTTC. V and J are TRBV27 and TRBJ2-4; D not resolved. The germline V and J ends were trimmed by 5 bases and 1 base, with 21 bases remaining between them. The CDR3 runs to 18 residues. In germline, CDR1 is MNHEY, CDR2 SMNVEV (reference sequence).

The chain is built from TRBV3-1 and TRBJ2-3; D is ambiguous. The ends were cut back, 1 base at V and 4 bases at J, with 12 bases in the middle. The CDR3 runs to 15 residues. Germline CDR1 and CDR2: LGHDT and YNNKEL (reference sequence). CDR3 sequence: CASSQGPLSADTQYF. The DNA for the CDR3 is TGTGCCAGCAGCCAAGGCCCCCTATCCGCAGATACGCAGTATTTT.

This clonotype appeared many times. The chain combines TRBV6-1 with TRBJ2-7, with 9 bases fitting TRBD1. The CDR3 runs to 14 residues. Looked up from germline, CDR1 is MNHNS and CDR2 is SASEGT. Trimming cost V 6 bases and J 4 bases; bases outside gene matches: 7. The CDR3 DNA follows: TGTGCCAGCAGAGTGCAGGGGACAGGGTACGAGCAGTACTTC. Its translation: CASRVQGTGYEQYF.

This clonotype was observed many times. The J gene is TRBJ2-3, the V gene TRBV12-3 or TRBV12-4, with TRBD2 matching over 7 bases. V lost 6 bases to trimming and J lost 2 bases; unmatched junction nucleotides: 8. The CDR3 is 15 residues long. In DNA form, the CDR3 reads TGTGCCAGCAGCGGGGAGGGGCGGACCACAGATACGCAGTATTTT. This gives the protein CASSGEGRTTDTQYF.

This clonotype was seen repeatedly, ten times or more. The CDR3 reads CASSPRQGAGNEKLFF. As DNA, the CDR3 is TGTGCCAGCAGCCCCAGGCAGGGGGCAGGTAATGAAAAACTGTTTTTT. V gene TRBV3-1 combines with J gene TRBJ1-4, with TRBD1 matching over 8 bases. The V gene's germline CDR1 is LGHDT and CDR2 YNNKEL (reference sequence). The CDR3 totals 16 residues. The junction had 8 bases not matched to a gene; V was cut back by 4 bases and J by 4 bases.